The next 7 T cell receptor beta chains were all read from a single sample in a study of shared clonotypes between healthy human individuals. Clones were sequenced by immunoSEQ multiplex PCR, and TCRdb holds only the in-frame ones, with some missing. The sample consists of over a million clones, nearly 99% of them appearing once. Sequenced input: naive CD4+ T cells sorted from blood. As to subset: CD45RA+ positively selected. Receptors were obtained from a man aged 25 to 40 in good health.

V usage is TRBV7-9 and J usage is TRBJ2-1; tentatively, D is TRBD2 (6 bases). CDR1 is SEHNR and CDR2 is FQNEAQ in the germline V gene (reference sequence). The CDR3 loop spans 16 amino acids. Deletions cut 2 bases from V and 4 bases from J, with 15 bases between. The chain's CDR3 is CASSLRVRAGYNEQFF. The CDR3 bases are TGTGCCAGCAGCTTAAGGGTCCGCGCGGGATACAATGAGCAGTTCTTC.

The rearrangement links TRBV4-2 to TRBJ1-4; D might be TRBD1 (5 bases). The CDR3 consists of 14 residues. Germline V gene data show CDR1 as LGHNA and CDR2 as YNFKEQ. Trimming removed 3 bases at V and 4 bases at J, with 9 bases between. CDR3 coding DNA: TGTGCCAGCAGCCATGACAGTCTTAATGAAAAACTGTTTTTT. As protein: CASSHDSLNEKLFF.

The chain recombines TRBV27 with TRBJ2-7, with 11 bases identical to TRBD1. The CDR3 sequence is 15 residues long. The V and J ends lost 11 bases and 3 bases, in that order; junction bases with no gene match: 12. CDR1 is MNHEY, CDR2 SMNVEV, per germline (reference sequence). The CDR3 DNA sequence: TGTGCCGCCCGCCGTTCGGGACAGGGGGTCTACGAGCAGTACTTC. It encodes CAARRSGQGVYEQYF.

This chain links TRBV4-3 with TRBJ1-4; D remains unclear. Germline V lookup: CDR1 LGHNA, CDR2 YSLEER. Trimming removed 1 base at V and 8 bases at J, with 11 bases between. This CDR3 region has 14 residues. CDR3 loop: CASSQVVGFEKLFF. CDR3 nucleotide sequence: TGCGCCAGCAGCCAAGTGGTGGGGTTCGAAAAACTGTTTTTT.

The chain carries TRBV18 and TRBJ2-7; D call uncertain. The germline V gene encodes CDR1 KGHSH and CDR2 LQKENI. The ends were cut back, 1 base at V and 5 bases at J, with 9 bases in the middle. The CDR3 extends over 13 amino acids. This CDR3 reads CASSPQNIDEQYF. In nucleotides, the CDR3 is TGTGCCAGCTCACCACAGAATATAGACGAGCAGTACTTC. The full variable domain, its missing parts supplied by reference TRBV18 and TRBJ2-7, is NAGVMQNPRHLVRRRGQEARLRCSPMKGHSHVYWYRQLPEEGLKFMVYLQKENIIDESGMPKERFSAEFPKEGPSILRIQQVVRGDSAAYFCASSPQNIDEQYFGPGTRLTVT.

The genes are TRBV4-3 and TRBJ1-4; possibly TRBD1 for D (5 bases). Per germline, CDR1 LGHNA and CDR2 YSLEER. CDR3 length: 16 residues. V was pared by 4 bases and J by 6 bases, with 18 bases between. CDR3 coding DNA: TGCGCCAGCAGCCGCGTTCTCGGGACGGTTTATGAAAAACTGTTTTTT. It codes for CASSRVLGTVYEKLFF.

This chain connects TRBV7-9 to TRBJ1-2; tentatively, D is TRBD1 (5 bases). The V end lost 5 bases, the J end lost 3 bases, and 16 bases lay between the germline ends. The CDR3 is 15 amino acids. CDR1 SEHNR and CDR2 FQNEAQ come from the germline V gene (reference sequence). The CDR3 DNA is TGTGCCAGCAGCGGGAGGCAGGGAGGGGACTATGGCTACACCTTC. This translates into CASSGRQGGDYGYTF.